The rows below give T cell receptor beta chains drawn from one sample of a study of identical twins. MiXCR, run by TCRdb on the 5' RACE reads, gives a single entry per CDR3 protein. The repertoire holds 500,000 to 700,000 distinct CDR3 sequences, roughly 7.2% seen once, with around 1.6% in the top ten. The same sample was also studied in work on yellow fever vaccine responses in identical twins.

Sequencing was done on a sample of PBMCs. All receptors derive from a woman under 30 in good health. Both conserved end residues are part of each CDR3. D genes are given only for firm matches. Clone sizes are given selectively: once, few, many, or a class where the clone is expanded.

clone_size,d_call,j_call,v_call,cdr3_nt,cdr3_aa
many,TRBD1,TRBJ1-1,TRBV6-6,TGTGCCAGCAGTTACACAGGGGGTGTTGAAGCTTTCTTT,CASSYTGGVEAFF
.,.,TRBJ2-7,TRBV7-8,TGTGCCAGCAGCGCCTGGAGGGGCGAGCAGTACTTC,CASSAWRGEQYF
few,.,TRBJ2-7,TRBV7-2,TGTGCCAGCAGCTTAGAGGCGGGTTTCTACGAGCAGTACTTC,CASSLEAGFYEQYF
.,.,TRBJ1-6,TRBV6-5,TGTGCCAGCAGTTACTCGAACGACAGTCCGGATTCACCCCTCCACTTT,CASSYSNDSPDSPLHF
.,.,TRBJ1-2,TRBV20-1,TGCAGCGGACAGCTAGCTAACTATGGCTACACCTTC,CSGQLANYGYTF
.,TRBD2,TRBJ2-1,TRBV10-1,TGCGCCAGCAGTGAGTTCTTAACTAGCGGGTACAATGAGCAGTTCTTC,CASSEFLTSGYNEQFF
few,.,TRBJ2-1,TRBV4-1,TGCGCCAGCAGCCAATATCCTGCTAGCGCCCACAATGAGCAGTTCTTC,CASSQYPASAHNEQFF
many,.,TRBJ2-1,TRBV11-2,TGTGCCAGCAGCTTAGGTGGGACTTTCATTTACAATGAGCAGTTCTTC,CASSLGGTFIYNEQFF
many,.,TRBJ2-1,TRBV5-1,TGCGCCTCGGTAGGGACACAGCCCAATGAGCAGTTCTTC,CASVGTQPNEQFF
.,.,TRBJ1-1,TRBV5-1,TGCGCCAGCAGCCAACGGACAGTGAAGAACACTGAAGCTTTCTTT,CASSQRTVKNTEAFF
few,.,TRBJ2-5,TRBV29-1,TGCAGCGTTCTGACCTTCGACCAAGAGACCCAGTACTTC,CSVLTFDQETQYF
few,TRBD1,TRBJ2-5,TRBV6-5,TGTGCCAGCAGTTGGGGGGACAGGATCCAAGAGACCCAGTACTTC,CASSWGDRIQETQYF
.,.,TRBJ1-1,TRBV7-8,TGTGCCAGCAGCCCCCGTGGAGCAGGAATGAACACTGAAGCTTTCTTT,CASSPRGAGMNTEAFF
few,.,TRBJ1-1,TRBV7-9,TGTGCCGCCGGGGGGCACATGAACACTGAAGCTTTCTTT,CAAGGHMNTEAFF
many,TRBD2,TRBJ2-2,TRBV7-6,TGTGCCAGCAGCCCGCAGACTAGCGGGATCCTCGGGGAGCTGTTTTTT,CASSPQTSGILGELFF
many,.,TRBJ1-2,TRBV3-1,TGTGCCAGCAGCACCGGGAGATTCTCCTATGGCTACACCTTC,CASSTGRFSYGYTF
many,.,TRBJ2-3,TRBV12-3/TRBV12-4,TGTGCCAGCAGTCCTGGACGGCAGACGAGCACAGATACGCAGTATTTT,CASSPGRQTSTDTQYF
few,.,TRBJ2-3,TRBV29-1,TGCAGCGTTGGGGTATTAACAACGATCACAGATACGCAGTATTTT,CSVGVLTTITDTQYF
.,.,TRBJ2-2,TRBV7-8,TGTGCCAGCAGCTGGGGGGACTCCCACGTCGGGGAGCTGTCTTTT,CASSWGDSHVGELSF
.,.,TRBJ1-2,TRBV29-1,TGCAGCGTCCGGGACTGTTTCAATGATGGCTACACCTTC,CSVRDCFNDGYTF
few,TRBD2,TRBJ2-7,TRBV20-1,TGCAGTGCCGTAGGGATGGGACTAGCGGCGTACGAGCAGTACTTC,CSAVGMGLAAYEQYF
.,TRBD2,TRBJ2-1,TRBV2,TGTGCCAGCAGTGATTTAGCGGGCCTATACAATGAGCAGTTCTTC,CASSDLAGLYNEQFF
.,TRBD1,TRBJ1-1,TRBV28,TGTGCCAGCAGTCCGCGGGACAGGGGGCTTTTAACTGAAGCTTTCTTT,CASSPRDRGLLTEAFF
.,.,TRBJ1-2,TRBV3-1,TGTGCCAGCAGCCCCACGTGGACGGGGGGAAGGAAGGGCTACACCTTC,CASSPTWTGGRKGYTF
.,.,TRBJ2-1,TRBV3-1,TGTGCCAGCAGCCCCCGCGGAGGGGCTCCGTTCTTC,CASSPRGGAPFF
many,.,TRBJ2-1,TRBV4-1,TGCGCCAGCAGCCAAGCGGGGGTCAGAGTACCCACTCCCTCCGAGTTCTTC,CASSQAGVRVPTPSEFF
.,.,TRBJ1-2,TRBV7-2,TGTGCCAGCAGCTATCGACAGTCATATGGCTACACCTTC,CASSYRQSYGYTF
many,TRBD1,TRBJ2-2,TRBV5-1,TGCGCCAGCAGCTCTACGTATCATCAGTTCGACAGGGGAGAAAACACCGGGGAGCTGTTTTTT,CASSSTYHQFDRGENTGELFF
few,TRBD1,TRBJ1-2,TRBV7-2,TGTGCCAGCAGCTTCAAACAGGGGGCTGGGTATGGCTACACCTTC,CASSFKQGAGYGYTF
few,.,TRBJ2-1,TRBV11-2,TGTGCCAGCAGCTCCTACCCGGACACCTACAATGAGCAGTTCTTC,CASSSYPDTYNEQFF
few,.,TRBJ1-1,TRBV12-3/TRBV12-4,TGTGCCAGCAGTCCAACGGGACCCATGAACACTGAAGCTTTCTTT,CASSPTGPMNTEAFF
.,.,TRBJ1-1,TRBV4-1,TGCGCCAGCAGCCCCTCGAGGACCGGGCCGCGGGACACTGAAGCTTTCTTT,CASSPSRTGPRDTEAFF
many,.,TRBJ2-7,TRBV2,TGTGCCAGCAGTGAATGGGGGGACGAGCAGTACTTC,CASSEWGDEQYF
.,.,TRBJ2-3,TRBV11-2,TGTGCCAGCAGATTGGGGGGCGGGCGCACAGATACGCAGTATTTT,CASRLGGGRTDTQYF
many,.,TRBJ1-4,TRBV29-1,TGCAGCGTTCGAAAGAGCCCCGATGAAAAACTGTTTTTT,CSVRKSPDEKLFF
few,TRBD2,TRBJ2-3,TRBV11-1,TGTGCCAGCAGCTCCGAGGGCCCAGCGGGGGGGCCACTAGATACGCAGTATTTT,CASSSEGPAGGPLDTQYF
many,.,TRBJ1-2,TRBV12-3/TRBV12-4,TGTGCCAGCAAAGACAGCCGTGTACATGGCTACACCTTC,CASKDSRVHGYTF
.,.,TRBJ2-1,TRBV12-3/TRBV12-4,TGTGCCAGCAGTTCACCTGCGGGCCTCTACAATGAGCAGTTCTTC,CASSSPAGLYNEQFF
.,TRBD2,TRBJ2-5,TRBV28,TGTGCCAGCAGTTTATTACTAGCGGGGGGAAAAGAGACCCAGTACTTC,CASSLLLAGGKETQYF
.,TRBD1,TRBJ1-5,TRBV7-9,TGTGCCAGCAGCCCGGGACAGGGAACTAACAATCAGCCCCAGCATTTT,CASSPGQGTNNQPQHF